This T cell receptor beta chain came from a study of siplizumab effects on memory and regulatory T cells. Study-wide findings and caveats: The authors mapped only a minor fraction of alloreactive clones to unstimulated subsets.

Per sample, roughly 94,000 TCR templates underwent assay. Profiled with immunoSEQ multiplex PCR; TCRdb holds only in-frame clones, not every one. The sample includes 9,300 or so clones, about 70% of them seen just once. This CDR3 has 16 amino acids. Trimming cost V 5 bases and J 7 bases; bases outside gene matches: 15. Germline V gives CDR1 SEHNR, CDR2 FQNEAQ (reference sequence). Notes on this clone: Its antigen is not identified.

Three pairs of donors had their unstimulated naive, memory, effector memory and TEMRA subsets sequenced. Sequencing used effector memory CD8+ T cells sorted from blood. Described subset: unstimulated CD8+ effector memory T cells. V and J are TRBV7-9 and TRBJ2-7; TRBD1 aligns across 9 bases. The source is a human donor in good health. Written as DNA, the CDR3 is TGTGCCAGCAGCCCACCAGGTGGGACAGGGAATTTGGAGCAGTACTTC. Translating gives CASSPPGGTGNLEQYF.